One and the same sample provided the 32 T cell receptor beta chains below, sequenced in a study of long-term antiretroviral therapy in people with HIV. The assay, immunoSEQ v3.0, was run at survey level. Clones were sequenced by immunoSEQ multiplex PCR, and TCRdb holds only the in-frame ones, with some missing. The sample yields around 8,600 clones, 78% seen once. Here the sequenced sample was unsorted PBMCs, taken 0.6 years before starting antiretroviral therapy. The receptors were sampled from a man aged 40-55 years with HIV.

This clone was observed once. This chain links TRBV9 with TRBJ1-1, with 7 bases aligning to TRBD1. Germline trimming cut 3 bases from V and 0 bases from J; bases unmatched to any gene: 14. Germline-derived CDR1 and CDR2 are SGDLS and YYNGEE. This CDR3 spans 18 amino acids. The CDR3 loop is CASSAREGAGGMNTEAFF. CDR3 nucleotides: TGTGCCAGCAGCGCCCGGGAAGGGGCAGGGGGTATGAACACTGAAGCTTTCTTT.

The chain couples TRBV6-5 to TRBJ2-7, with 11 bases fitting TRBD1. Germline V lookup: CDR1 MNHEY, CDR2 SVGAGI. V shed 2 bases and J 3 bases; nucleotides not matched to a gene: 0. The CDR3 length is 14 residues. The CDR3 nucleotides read TGTGCCAGCAGTTACGGGACAGGGGGCTACGAGCAGTACTTC. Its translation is CASSYGTGGYEQYF.

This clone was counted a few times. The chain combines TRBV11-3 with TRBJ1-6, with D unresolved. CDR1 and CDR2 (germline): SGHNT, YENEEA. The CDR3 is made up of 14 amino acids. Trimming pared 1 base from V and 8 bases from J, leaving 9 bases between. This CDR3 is CASSLGGGYSPLHF. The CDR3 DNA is TGTGCCAGCAGCTTAGGAGGCGGGTATTCACCCCTCCACTTT.

CDR3 bases: TGTGCCAGCAGAGTTGCCAGGGTTGGGGAACTGTTTTTT. Its protein product is CASRVARVGELFF. The V gene is TRBV6-1, the J gene TRBJ1-4; tentative D call: TRBD1 (5 bases). The CDR3 runs 13 residues. With 6 bases removed from V and 12 bases from J, the gap between germline ends came to 17 bases. From germline, CDR1 is MNHNS and CDR2 SASEGT.

The CDR3: CASSKGLAGGRETQYF. The CDR3 nucleotides are TGTGCCAGCAGCAAGGGACTAGCGGGGGGCCGGGAGACCCAGTACTTC. This chain uses TRBV5-4 with TRBJ2-5; TRBD2 agrees at 15 bases. CDR3 length: 16 amino acids. Per germline, CDR1 SGHNT and CDR2 YYREEE (reference sequence). The junction had 6 bases not matched to a gene; V was cut back by 4 bases and J by 5 bases.

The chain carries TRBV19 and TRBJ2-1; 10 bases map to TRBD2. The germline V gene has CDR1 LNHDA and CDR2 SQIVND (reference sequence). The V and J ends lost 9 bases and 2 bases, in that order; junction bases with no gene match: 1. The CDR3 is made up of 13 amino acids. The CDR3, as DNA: TGTGCCAGCACTAGCGGGGCCTACAATGAGCAGTTCTTC. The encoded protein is CASTSGAYNEQFF.

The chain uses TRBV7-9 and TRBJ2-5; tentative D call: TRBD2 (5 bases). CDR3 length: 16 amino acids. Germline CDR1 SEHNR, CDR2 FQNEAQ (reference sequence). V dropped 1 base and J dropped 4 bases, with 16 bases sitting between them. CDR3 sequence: CASSLGAGALTETQYF. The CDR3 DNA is TGTGCCAGCAGCTTAGGGGCGGGCGCCCTAACAGAGACCCAGTACTTC.

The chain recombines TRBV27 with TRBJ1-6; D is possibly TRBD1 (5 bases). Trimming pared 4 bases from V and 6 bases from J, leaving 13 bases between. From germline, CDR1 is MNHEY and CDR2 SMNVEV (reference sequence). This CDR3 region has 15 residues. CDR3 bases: TGTGCCAGCAGTTATGGGGGACGGACTAATTCACCCCTCCACTTT. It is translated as CASSYGGRTNSPLHF.

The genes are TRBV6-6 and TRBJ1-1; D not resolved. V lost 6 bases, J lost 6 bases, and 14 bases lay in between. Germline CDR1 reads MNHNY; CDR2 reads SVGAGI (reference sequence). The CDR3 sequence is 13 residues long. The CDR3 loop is CASRWDDGAEAFF. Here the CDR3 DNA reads TGTGCCAGCAGGTGGGATGACGGGGCTGAAGCTTTCTTT.

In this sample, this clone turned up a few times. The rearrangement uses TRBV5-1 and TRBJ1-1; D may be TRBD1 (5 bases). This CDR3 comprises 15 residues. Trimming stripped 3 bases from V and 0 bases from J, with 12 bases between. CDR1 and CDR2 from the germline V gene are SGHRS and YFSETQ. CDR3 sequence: CASSWGSYVNTEAFF. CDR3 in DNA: TGCGCCAGCAGCTGGGGGTCGTACGTGAACACTGAAGCTTTCTTT.

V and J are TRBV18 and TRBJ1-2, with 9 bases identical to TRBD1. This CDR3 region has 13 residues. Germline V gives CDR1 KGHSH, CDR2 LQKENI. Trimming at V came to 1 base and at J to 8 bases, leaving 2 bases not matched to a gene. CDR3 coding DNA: TGTGCCAGCTCACCACGGACAGGGGAAGGCTACACCTTC. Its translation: CASSPRTGEGYTF.

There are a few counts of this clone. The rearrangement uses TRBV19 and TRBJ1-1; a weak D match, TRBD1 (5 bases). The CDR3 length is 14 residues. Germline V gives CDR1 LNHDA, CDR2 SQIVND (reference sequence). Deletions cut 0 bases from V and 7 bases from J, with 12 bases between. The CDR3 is CASSIDERQLEAFF. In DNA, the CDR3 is TGTGCCAGTAGTATAGATGAAAGACAGCTTGAAGCTTTCTTT.

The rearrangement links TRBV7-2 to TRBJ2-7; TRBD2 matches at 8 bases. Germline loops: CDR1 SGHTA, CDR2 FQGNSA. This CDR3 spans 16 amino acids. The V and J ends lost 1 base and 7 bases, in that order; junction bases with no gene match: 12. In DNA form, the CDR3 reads TGTGCCAGCAGCTTAGACATTAGGCTAGCGGGTCGAGAGCAGTACTTC. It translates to CASSLDIRLAGREQYF. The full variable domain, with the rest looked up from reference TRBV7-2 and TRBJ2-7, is GAGVSQSPSNKVTEKGKDVELRCDPISGHTALYWYRQSLGQGLEFLIYFQGNSAPDKSGLPSDRFSAERTGGSVSTLTIQRTQQEDSAVYLCASSLDIRLAGREQYFGPGTRLTVT.

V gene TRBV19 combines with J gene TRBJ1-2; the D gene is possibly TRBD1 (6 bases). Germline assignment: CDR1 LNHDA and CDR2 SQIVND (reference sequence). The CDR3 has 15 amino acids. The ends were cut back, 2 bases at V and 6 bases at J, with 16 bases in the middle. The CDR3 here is CASSISEGVQDGYTF. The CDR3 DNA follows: TGTGCCAGTAGTATATCAGAGGGGGTCCAGGATGGCTACACCTTC.

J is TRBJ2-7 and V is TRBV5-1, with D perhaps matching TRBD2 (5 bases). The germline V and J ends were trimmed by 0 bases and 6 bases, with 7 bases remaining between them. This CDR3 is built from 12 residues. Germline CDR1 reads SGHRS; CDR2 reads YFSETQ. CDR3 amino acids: CASSLAAGEQYF. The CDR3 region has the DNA TGCGCCAGCAGCTTGGCCGCGGGCGAGCAGTACTTC.

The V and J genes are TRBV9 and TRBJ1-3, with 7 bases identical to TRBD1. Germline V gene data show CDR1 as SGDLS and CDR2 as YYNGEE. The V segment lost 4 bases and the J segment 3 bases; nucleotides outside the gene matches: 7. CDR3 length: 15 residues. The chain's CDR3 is CASSRHQGGGNTIYF. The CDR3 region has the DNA TGTGCCAGCAGCCGCCATCAGGGGGGTGGAAACACCATATATTTT.

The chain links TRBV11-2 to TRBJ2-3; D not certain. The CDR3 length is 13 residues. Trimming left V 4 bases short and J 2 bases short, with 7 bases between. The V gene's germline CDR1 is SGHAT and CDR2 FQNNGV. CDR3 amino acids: CASSSTNTDTQYF. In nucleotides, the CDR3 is TGTGCCAGCAGCTCTACCAACACAGATACGCAGTATTTT. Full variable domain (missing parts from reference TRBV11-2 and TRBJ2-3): EAGVAQSPRYKIIEKRQSVAFWCNPISGHATLYWYQQILGQGPKLLIQFQNNGVVDDSQLPKDRFSAERLKGVDSTLKIQPAKLEDSAVYLCASSSTNTDTQYFGPGTRLTVL.

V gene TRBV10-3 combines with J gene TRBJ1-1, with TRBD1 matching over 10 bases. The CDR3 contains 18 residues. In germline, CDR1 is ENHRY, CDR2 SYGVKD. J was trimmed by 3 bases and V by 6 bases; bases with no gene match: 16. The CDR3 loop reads CAISNTDRGRPSDTEAFF. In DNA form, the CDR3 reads TGTGCCATCAGCAATACTGACAGGGGGCGTCCGTCGGACACTGAAGCTTTCTTT.

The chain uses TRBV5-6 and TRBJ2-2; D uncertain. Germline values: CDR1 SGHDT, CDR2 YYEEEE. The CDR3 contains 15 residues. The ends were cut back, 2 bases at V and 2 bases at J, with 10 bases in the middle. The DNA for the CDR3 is TGTGCCAGCAGCTTCTATTCCGGAAACACCGGGGAGCTGTTTTTT. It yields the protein CASSFYSGNTGELFF.

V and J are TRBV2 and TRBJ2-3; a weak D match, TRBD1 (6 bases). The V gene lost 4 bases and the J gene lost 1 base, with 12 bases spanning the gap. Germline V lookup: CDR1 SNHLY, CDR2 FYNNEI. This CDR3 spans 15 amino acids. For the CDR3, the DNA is TGTGCCAGCAGTGTCGTCAGGGGAGGCACAGATACGCAGTATTTT. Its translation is CASSVVRGGTDTQYF. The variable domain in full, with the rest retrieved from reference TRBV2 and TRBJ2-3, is EPEVTQTPSHQVTQMGQEVILRCVPISNHLYFYWYRQILGQKVEFLVSFYNNEISEKSEIFDDQFSVERPDGSNFTLKIRSTKLEDSAMYFCASSVVRGGTDTQYFGPGTRLTVL.

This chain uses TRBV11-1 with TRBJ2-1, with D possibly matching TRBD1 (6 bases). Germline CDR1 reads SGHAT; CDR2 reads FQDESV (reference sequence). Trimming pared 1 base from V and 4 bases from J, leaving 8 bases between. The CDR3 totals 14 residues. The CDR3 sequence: CASSLGQGYNEQFF. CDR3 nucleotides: TGTGCCAGCAGCTTAGGGCAGGGGTACAATGAGCAGTTCTTC.

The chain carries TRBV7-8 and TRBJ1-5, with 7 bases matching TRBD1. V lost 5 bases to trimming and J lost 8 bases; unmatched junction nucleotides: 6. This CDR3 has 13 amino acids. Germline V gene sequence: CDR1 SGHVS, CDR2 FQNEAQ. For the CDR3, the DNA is TGTGCCAGCAGCCTTACAGGGGTAGAGCCCCAGCATTTT. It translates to CASSLTGVEPQHF.

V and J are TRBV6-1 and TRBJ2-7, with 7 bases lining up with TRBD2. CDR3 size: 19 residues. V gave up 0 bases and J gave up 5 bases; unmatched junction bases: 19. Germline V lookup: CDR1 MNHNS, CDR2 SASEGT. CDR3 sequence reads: CASSEARAGIRPRRDEQYF. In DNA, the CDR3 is TGTGCCAGCAGTGAAGCGCGAGCGGGGATACGCCCTCGAAGGGACGAGCAGTACTTC.

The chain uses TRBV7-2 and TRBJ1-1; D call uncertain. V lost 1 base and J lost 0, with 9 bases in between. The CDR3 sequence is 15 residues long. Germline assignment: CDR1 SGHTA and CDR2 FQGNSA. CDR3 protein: CASSLGPAMNTEAFF. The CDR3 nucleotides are TGTGCCAGCAGCTTAGGCCCAGCTATGAACACTGAAGCTTTCTTT.

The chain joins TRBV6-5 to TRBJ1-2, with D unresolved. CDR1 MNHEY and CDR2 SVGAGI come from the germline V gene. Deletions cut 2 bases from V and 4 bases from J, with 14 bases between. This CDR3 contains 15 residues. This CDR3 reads CASSYAQPLFYGYTF. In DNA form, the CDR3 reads TGTGCCAGCAGTTACGCGCAGCCCTTGTTCTATGGCTACACCTTC.

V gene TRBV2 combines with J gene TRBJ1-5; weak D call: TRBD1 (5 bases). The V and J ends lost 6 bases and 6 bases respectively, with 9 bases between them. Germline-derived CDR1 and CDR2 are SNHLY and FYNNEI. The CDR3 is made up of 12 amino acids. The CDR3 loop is CASRGTGQPQHF. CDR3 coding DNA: TGTGCCAGCAGAGGGACTGGTCAGCCCCAGCATTTT.

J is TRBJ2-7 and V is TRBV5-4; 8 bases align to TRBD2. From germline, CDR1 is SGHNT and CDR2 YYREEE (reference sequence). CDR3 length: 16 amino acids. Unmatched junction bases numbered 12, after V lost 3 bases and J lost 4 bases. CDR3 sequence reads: CASSSHKAGALYEQYF. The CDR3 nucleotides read TGTGCCAGCAGCTCTCACAAAGCGGGGGCCTTGTACGAGCAGTACTTC. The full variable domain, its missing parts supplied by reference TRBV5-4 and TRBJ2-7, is ETGVTQSPTHLIKTRGQQVTLRCSSQSGHNTVSWYQQALGQGPQFIFQYYREEENGRGNFPPRFSGLQFPNYSSELNVNALELDDSALYLCASSSHKAGALYEQYFGPGTRLTVT.

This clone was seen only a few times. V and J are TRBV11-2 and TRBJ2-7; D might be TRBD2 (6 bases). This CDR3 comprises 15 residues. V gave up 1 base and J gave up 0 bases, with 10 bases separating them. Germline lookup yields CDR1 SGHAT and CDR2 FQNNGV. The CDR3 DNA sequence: TGTGCCAGCAGCTTAGGAAGCGGGCCCTCCTACGAGCAGTACTTC. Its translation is CASSLGSGPSYEQYF.

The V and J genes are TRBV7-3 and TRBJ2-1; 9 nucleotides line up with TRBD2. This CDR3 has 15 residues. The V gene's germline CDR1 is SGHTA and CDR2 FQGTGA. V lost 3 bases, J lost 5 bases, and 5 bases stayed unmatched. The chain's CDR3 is CASSFASGDDNEQFF. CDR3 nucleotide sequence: TGTGCCAGCAGCTTTGCTAGCGGGGATGACAATGAGCAGTTCTTC.

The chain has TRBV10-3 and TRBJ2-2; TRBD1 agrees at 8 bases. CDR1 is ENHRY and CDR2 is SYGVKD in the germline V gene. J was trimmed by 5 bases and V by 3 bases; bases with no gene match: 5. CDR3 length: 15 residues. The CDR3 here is CAISDRGRGTGELFF. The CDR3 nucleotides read TGTGCCATCAGTGACAGGGGGCGAGGGACCGGGGAGCTGTTTTTT.

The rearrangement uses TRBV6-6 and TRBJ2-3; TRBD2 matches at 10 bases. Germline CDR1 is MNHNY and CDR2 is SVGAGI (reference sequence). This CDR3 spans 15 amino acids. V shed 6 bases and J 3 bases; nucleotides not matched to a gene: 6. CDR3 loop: CASRLSGGPTDTQYF. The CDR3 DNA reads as TGTGCCAGCAGGCTTAGCGGGGGGCCAACAGATACGCAGTATTTT.

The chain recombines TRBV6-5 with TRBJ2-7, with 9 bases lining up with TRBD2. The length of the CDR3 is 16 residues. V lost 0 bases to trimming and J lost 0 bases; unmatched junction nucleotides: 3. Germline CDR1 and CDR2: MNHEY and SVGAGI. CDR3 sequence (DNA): TGTGCCAGCAGTTACTCTAGCGGGGGAAGCTCCTACGAGCAGTACTTC. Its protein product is CASSYSSGGSSYEQYF.